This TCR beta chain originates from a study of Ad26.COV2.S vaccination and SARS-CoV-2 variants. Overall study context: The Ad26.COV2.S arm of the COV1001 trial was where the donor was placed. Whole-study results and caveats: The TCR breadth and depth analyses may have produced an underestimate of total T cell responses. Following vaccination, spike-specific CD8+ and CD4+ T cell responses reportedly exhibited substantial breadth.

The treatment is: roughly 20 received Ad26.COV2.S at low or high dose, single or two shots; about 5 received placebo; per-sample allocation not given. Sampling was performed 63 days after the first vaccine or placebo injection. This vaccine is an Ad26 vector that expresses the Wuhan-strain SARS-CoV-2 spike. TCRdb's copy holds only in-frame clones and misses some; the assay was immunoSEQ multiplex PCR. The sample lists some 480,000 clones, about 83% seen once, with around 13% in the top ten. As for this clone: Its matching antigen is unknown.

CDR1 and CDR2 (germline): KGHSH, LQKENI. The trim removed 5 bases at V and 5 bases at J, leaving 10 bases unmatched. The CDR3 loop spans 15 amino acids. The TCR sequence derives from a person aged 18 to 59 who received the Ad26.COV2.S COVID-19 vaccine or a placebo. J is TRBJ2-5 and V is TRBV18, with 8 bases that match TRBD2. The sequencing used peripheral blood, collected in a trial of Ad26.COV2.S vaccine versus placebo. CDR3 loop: CASSSPAGVVETQYF. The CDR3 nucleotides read TGTGCCAGCTCATCCCCAGCGGGAGTAGTGGAGACCCAGTACTTC. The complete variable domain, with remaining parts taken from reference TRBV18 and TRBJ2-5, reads NAGVMQNPRHLVRRRGQEARLRCSPMKGHSHVYWYRQLPEEGLKFMVYLQKENIIDESGMPKERFSAEFPKEGPSILRIQQVVRGDSAAYFCASSSPAGVVETQYFGPGTRLLVL.